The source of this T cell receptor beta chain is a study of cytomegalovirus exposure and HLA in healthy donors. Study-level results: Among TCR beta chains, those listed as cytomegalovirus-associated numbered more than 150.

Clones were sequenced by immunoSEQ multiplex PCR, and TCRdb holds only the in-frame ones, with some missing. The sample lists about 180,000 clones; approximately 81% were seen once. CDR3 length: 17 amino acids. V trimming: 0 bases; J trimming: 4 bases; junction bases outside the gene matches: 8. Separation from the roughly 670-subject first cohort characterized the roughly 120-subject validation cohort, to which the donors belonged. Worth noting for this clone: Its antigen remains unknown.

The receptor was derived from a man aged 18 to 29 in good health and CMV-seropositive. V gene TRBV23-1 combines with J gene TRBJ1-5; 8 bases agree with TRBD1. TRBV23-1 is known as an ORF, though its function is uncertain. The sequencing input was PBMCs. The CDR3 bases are TGCGCCAGCAGTCAATCTCGCACAGGGGGTGATAATCAGCCCCAGCATTTT. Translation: CASSQSRTGGDNQPQHF.